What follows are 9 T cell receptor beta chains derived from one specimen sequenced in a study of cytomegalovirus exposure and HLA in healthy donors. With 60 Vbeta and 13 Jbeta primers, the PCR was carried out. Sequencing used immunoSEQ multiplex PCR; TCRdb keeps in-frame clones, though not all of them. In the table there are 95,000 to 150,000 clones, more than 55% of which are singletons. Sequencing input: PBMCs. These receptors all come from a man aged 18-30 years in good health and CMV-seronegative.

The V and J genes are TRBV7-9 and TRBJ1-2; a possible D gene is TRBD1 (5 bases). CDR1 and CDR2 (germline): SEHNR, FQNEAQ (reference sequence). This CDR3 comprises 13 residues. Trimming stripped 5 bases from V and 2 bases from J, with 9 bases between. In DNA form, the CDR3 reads TGTGCCAGCAGCGCCAGGGAAAACTATGGCTACACCTTC. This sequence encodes CASSARENYGYTF.

The CDR3 here is CASSQDIRQGADNEQFF. CDR3 coding DNA: TGCGCCAGCAGCCAAGATATTCGACAGGGGGCGGACAATGAGCAGTTCTTC. The gene calls are TRBV4-3 and TRBJ2-1; 10 nucleotides align to TRBD1. V lost 0 bases to trimming and J lost 5 bases; unmatched junction nucleotides: 7. The CDR3 totals 17 residues. Germline-derived CDR1 and CDR2 are LGHNA and YSLEER.

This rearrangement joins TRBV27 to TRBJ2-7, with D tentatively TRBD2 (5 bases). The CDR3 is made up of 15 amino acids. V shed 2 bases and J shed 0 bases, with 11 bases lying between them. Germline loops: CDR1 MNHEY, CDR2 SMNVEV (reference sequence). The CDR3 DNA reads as TGTGCCAGCAGTTTAGACGGACTCGCCTCCTACGAGCAGTACTTC. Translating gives CASSLDGLASYEQYF.

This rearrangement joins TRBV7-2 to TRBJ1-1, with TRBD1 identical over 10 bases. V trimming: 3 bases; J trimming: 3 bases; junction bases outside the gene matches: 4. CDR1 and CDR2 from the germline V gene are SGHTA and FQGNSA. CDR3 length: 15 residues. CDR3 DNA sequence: TGTGCCAGCAGCTTGGCCGGGACAGGGGACACTGAAGCTTTCTTT. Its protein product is CASSLAGTGDTEAFF.

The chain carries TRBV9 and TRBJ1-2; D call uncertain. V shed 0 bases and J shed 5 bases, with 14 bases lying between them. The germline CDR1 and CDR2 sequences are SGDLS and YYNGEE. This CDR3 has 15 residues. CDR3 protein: CASSVEAPGGYGYTF. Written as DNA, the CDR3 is TGTGCCAGCAGCGTAGAAGCCCCCGGAGGGTATGGCTACACCTTC.

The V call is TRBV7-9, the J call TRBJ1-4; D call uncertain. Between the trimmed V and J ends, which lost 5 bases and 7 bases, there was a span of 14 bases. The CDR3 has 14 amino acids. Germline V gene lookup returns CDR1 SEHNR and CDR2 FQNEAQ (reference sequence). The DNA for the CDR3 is TGTGCCAGCAGCCTTGTGGAGGGAGCTGAAAAACTGTTTTTT. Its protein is CASSLVEGAEKLFF.

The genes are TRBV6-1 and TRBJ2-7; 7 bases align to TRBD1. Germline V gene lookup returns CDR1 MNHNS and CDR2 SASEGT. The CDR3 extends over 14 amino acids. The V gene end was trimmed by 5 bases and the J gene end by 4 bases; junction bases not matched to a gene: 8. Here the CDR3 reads CASSIQGRLYEQYF. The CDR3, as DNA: TGTGCCAGCAGTATACAGGGGCGTTTATACGAGCAGTACTTC.

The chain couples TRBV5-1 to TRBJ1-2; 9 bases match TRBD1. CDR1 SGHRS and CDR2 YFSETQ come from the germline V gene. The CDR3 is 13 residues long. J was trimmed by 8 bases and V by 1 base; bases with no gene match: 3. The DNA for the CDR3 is TGCGCCAGCAGCTTGACAGGGGGCGACGGCTACACCTTC. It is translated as CASSLTGGDGYTF. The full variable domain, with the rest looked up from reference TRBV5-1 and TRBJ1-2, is KAGVTQTPRYLIKTRGQQVTLSCSPISGHRSVSWYQQTPGQGLQFLFEYFSETQRNKGNFPGRFSGRQFSNSRSEMNVSTLELGDSALYLCASSLTGGDGYTFGSGTRLTVV.

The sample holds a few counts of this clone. DNA for the CDR3: TGTGCCAGCAGTTACCCCGGGACAGGGGACCAGGGGCAGTACTTC. Amino acids: CASSYPGTGDQGQYF. The chain employs TRBV6-6 and TRBJ2-7; TRBD1 aligns across 10 bases. The ends lost 2 bases at V and 9 bases at J; junction bases unmatched: 10. The CDR3 consists of 15 residues. Germline V lookup: CDR1 MNHNY, CDR2 SVGAGI (reference sequence).